These T cell receptor beta chains were read from a single sample in a study of blood T cells in healthy people across ages. TCRdb analysed the 5' RACE reads with MiXCR anew, one entry per CDR3 protein. Among more than 650,000 distinct CDR3 sequences, roughly 20% were seen once, and the ten largest hold about 22%. The sequenced sample was blood. These TCRs come from a man in his 70s in good health. The CDR3 runs from the conserved cysteine through the conserved F or W. Each record gives: J gene, V gene, CDR3 protein.

TRBJ2-1 TRBV24-1 CATSELDFNEQFF
TRBJ1-5 TRBV10-3 CAISQRANQPQHF
TRBJ1-2 TRBV3-1 CASSQQGINYGYTF
TRBJ1-1 TRBV7-6 CASSPLGGDTEAFF
TRBJ1-2 TRBV20-1 CSASLRGGDYGYTF
TRBJ1-5 TRBV7-8 CASSLASQTFNQPQHF
TRBJ2-3 TRBV29-1 CSVGLAGTDTQYF
TRBJ2-7 TRBV20-1 CSASGGQYF
TRBJ2-1 TRBV24-1 CAASPPGLGSYNEQFF
TRBJ1-1 TRBV7-9 CASSADRGVGNTEAFF
TRBJ2-3 TRBV5-4 CASSLDLAGAADTQYF
TRBJ2-1 TRBV3-1 CASSQDLTAGYNEQFF
TRBJ2-3 TRBV25-1 CASSEGKLSTDTQYF
TRBJ2-3 TRBV30 CAWSEGTSGSTDTQYF
TRBJ2-4 TRBV11-1 CASSAGGAAKNIQYF
TRBJ2-1 TRBV28 CASSYYRTSNNEQFF
TRBJ2-5 TRBV11-2 CASSLVGGSGRETQYF
TRBJ2-7 TRBV29-1 CSALTESYEQYF
NA TRBV4-1 CASSQEVLGPNEQFF
TRBJ1-2 TRBV9 CASRQASNYGYTF
TRBJ2-7 TRBV5-1 CTSSSNFGTGTEQYF
TRBJ1-2 TRBV7-9 CASSLRRGTDTFYGYTF
TRBJ1-1 TRBV29-1 CSVVGGGAFF
TRBJ1-3 TRBV9 CASSVGGDVGNTIYF
TRBJ2-4 TRBV20-1 CSASTSGATKNIQYF
TRBJ1-5 TRBV6-2/TRBV6-3 CASSSYRQGDQPQHF
NA TRBV14 CASSDLLGRGQFF
TRBJ1-2 TRBV12-3/TRBV12-4 CASLLTGSNGYTF